A single sample gave rise to the 5 T cell receptor beta chains below, sequenced in a study of T-cell reconstitution after alpha-beta-depleted transplantation in children. During its preparation, the TCRbeta library received unique molecular identifiers. TCRdb called the PCR reads again in MiXCR, with one record for every CDR3 protein. The sample has around 800,000 distinct CDR3 sequences, roughly 15% seen once. Material: PBMCs, mostly from graft donor cells, obtained 360 days after TCRalphabeta/CD19-depleted stem cell transplant. These receptor sequences come from a male patient between 10 and 17 years old who had a stem cell transplant for acute lymphoblastic leukemia, so the T cells may come from the graft donor.

This clonotype was seen only a few times. The V call is TRBV20-1, the J call TRBJ2-7; 12 bases align to TRBD2. The CDR3 has 16 residues. Germline CDR1 reads DFQATT; CDR2 reads SNEGSKA (reference sequence). Trimming removed 1 base from V and 2 bases from J; junction bases left unmatched: 6. CDR3 coding DNA: TGCAGTGCTAGAGGGAGGACTAGCGGGACCCCCTACGAGCAGTACTTC. Its translation: CSARGRTSGTPYEQYF.

This sequence joins TRBV5-1 and TRBJ2-4, with 7 bases matching TRBD2. The V gene's germline CDR1 is SGHRS and CDR2 YFSETQ. With 2 bases clipped from V and 6 bases from J, the junction kept 5 bases outside the gene matches. This CDR3 comprises 14 residues. The CDR3 coding sequence is TGCGCCAGCAGCTTTGGAAGCGGGATAAACATTCAGTACTTC. It is translated as CASSFGSGINIQYF.

The chain couples TRBV7-2 to TRBJ1-2, with D tentatively TRBD1 (5 bases). This CDR3 is built from 16 residues. The V gene's germline CDR1 is SGHTA and CDR2 FQGNSA. With 5 bases removed from V and 4 bases from J, the gap between germline ends came to 20 bases. Here the CDR3 reads CASSDLPGGFSYGYTF. CDR3 sequence (DNA): TGTGCCAGCAGCGACCTCCCGGGGGGGTTCAGCTATGGCTACACCTTC.

V is TRBV27 and J is TRBJ2-2; D not resolved. Germline V gives CDR1 MNHEY, CDR2 SMNVEV (reference sequence). The V gene lost 0 bases and the J gene lost 0 bases, with 8 bases spanning the gap. The CDR3 loop spans 16 amino acids. CDR3 DNA sequence: TGTGCCAGCAGTTTATCCGTCAGCGCGAACACCGGGGAGCTGTTTTTT. Translating it yields CASSLSVSANTGELFF.

This chain uses TRBV5-1 with TRBJ1-1; D possibly corresponds to TRBD1 (5 bases). Germline V gene sequence: CDR1 SGHRS, CDR2 YFSETQ. Trimming removed 0 bases at V and 5 bases at J, with 14 bases between. CDR3 length equals 15 residues. The CDR3, as DNA: TGCGCCAGCAGCTTGGATCAGGGCTCGGGGACTGAAGCTTTCTTT. Amino acid sequence: CASSLDQGSGTEAFF.